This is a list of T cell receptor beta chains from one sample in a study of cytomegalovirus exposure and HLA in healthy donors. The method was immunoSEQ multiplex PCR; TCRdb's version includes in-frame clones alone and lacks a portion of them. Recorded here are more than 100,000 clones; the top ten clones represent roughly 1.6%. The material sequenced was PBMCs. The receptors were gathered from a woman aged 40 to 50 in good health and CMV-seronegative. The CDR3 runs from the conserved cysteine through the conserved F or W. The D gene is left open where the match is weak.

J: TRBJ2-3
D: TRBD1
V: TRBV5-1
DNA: TGCGCCAGCAGCCCCGGACAGGGAAGAACAGATACGCAGTATTTT
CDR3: CASSPGQGRTDTQYF

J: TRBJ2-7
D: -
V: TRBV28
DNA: TGTGCCAGCAGTTTCGATCTGGTGCTCCTAACCTACGAGCAGTACTTC
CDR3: CASSFDLVLLTYEQYF

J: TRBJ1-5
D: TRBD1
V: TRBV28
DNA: TGTGCCAGCAGAGTGACAGGGTACCAGCCCCAGCATTTT
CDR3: CASRVTGYQPQHF

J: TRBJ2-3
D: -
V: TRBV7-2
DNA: TGTGCCAGCAGCCCAATCCCTAGGAGCACAGATACGCAGTATTTT
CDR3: CASSPIPRSTDTQYF

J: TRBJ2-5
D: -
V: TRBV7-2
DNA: TGTGCCAGCAGCTTATATGAGACCCCAGGGACCCAGTACTTC
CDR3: CASSLYETPGTQYF

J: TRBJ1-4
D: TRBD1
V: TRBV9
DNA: TGTGCCAGCAGCGTGGGACAGGGGGGTGAAAAACTGTTTTTT
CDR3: CASSVGQGGEKLFF

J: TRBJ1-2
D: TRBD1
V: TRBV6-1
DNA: TGTGCCAGCAGACCGGGACAGGGTTCTGGCTACACCTTC
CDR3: CASRPGQGSGYTF

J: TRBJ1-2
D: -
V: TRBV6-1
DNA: TGTGCCAGCAGTGTCGGGAACAACTATGGCTACACCTTC
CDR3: CASSVGNNYGYTF

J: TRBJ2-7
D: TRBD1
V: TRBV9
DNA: TGTGCCAGCAGCGCCCCAGGGGGCAGGGACGAGCAGTACTTC
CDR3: CASSAPGGRDEQYF

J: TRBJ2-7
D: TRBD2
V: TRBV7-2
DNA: TGTGCCAGCACTACTAGCGGCTCCTACGAGCAGTACTTC
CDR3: CASTTSGSYEQYF

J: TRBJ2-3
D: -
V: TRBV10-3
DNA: TGTGCCATCAGGGGGCCCAGCACAGATACGCAGTATTTT
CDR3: CAIRGPSTDTQYF

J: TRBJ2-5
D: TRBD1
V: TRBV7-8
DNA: TGTGCCAGCAGTCTACTTAACAGGGGAGAGACCCAGTACTTC
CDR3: CASSLLNRGETQYF

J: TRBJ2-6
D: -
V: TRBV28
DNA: TGTGCCAGCAGAACAGGGCGTTTCTCTGGGGCCAACGTCCTGACTTTC
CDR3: CASRTGRFSGANVLTF

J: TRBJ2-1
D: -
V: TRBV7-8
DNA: TGTGCCAGCAGCCTAGGGGCGAGCTCCTACAATGAGCAGTTCTTC
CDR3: CASSLGASSYNEQFF

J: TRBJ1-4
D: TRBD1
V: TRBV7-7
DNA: TGTGCTAGCAGCCACAGGGGGCCGGGTGAAAAACTGTTTTTT
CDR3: CASSHRGPGEKLFF

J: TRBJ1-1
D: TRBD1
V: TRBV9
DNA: TGTGCCAGCAGCGCGGACAGGGGTCGGACTGAAGCTTTCTTT
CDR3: CASSADRGRTEAFF

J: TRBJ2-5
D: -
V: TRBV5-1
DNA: TGCGCCAGCAGCCAACAAGAGGCCCAGTACTTC
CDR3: CASSQQEAQYF

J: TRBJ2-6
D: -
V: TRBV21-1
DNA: TGTGCCCTAGTCGGGGGAATAGGGTCTGGGGCCAACGTCCTGACTTTC
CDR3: CALVGGIGSGANVLTF

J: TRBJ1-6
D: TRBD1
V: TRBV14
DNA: TGTGCCAGCAGCCAGGGACAGCTTTATAATTCACCCCTCCACTTT
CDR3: CASSQGQLYNSPLHF

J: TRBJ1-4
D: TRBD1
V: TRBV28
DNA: TGTGCCAGCAGACCGCCTGGGACAGGTGGGGAAAAACTGTTTTTT
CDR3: CASRPPGTGGEKLFF

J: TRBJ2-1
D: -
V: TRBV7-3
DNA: TGTGCCAGCAGCTCTCGAAGAGCGGGTTACAATGAGCAGTTCTTC
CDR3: CASSSRRAGYNEQFF

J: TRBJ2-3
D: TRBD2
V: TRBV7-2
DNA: TGTGCCAGCAGCTGGGATAGCGGGGTACGCACAGATACGCAGTATTTT
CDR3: CASSWDSGVRTDTQYF

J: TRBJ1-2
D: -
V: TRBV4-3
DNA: TGCGCCAGCAGCCAAGATTCGGGGAACTATGGCTACACCTTC
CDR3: CASSQDSGNYGYTF

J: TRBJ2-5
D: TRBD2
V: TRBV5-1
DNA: TGCGCCAGCAGCCTGCGGGGGTCCCAAGAGACCCAGTACTTC
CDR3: CASSLRGSQETQYF

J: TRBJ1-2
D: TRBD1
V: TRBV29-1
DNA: TGCAGCGTTGGAGGCTCAGGACAGGGGTTTGGCTACACCTTC
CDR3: CSVGGSGQGFGYTF

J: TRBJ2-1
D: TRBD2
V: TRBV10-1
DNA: TGCGCCAGCAGGGTAGCGGGGGGGTCGCCCTTTTACAATGAGCAGTTCTTC
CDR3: CASRVAGGSPFYNEQFF

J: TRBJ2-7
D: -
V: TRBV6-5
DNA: TGTGCCAGCAGAGCCTCCGGGACCTACGAGCAGTACTTC
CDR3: CASRASGTYEQYF

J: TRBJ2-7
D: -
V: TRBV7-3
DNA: TGTGCCAGCAGCTTAAGGGGGGGCCACGAGCAGTACTTC
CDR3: CASSLRGGHEQYF

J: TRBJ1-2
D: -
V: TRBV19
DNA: TGTGCCAGTAGTATCGGGGTCCTAAAGGATGGCTACACCTTC
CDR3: CASSIGVLKDGYTF

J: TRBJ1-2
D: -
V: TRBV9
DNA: TGTGCCAGCAGCGTAGGTGGAGACGGATACTATGGCTACACCTTC
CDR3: CASSVGGDGYYGYTF

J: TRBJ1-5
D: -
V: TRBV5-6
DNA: TGTGCCAGCAGCCAGCGACAGCTCAATCAGCCCCAGCATTTT
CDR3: CASSQRQLNQPQHF

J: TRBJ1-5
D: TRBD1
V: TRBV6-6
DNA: TGTGCCAGCAGAGACACAGGGGTCCATCAGCCCCAGCATTTT
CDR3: CASRDTGVHQPQHF

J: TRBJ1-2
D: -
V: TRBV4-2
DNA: TGTGCCAGCAGCCAAGATCTTGACGTCCAGGCGGGCTACACCTTC
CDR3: CASSQDLDVQAGYTF

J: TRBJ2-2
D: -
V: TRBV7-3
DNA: TGTGCCAGCAGCTTGCACGGGGCGGGGCCCGCGAACACCGGGGAGCTGTTTTTT
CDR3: CASSLHGAGPANTGELFF

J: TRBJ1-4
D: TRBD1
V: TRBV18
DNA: TGTGCCAGCTCACCACAGGGGGCGAATGAAAAACTGTTTTTT
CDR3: CASSPQGANEKLFF

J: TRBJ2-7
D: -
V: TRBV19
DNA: TGTGCCAGTAGCATCTCACCCTCTACAGACCTTTCCTACGAGCAGTACTTC
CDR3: CASSISPSTDLSYEQYF

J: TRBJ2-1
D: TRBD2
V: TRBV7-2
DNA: TGTGCCAGCAGCTCTAGCGGGGATTACAATGAGCAGTTCTTC
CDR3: CASSSSGDYNEQFF

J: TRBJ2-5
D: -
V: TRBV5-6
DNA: TGTGCCAGCGGTATAGATGGAGGGGAGACCCAGTACTTC
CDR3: CASGIDGGETQYF